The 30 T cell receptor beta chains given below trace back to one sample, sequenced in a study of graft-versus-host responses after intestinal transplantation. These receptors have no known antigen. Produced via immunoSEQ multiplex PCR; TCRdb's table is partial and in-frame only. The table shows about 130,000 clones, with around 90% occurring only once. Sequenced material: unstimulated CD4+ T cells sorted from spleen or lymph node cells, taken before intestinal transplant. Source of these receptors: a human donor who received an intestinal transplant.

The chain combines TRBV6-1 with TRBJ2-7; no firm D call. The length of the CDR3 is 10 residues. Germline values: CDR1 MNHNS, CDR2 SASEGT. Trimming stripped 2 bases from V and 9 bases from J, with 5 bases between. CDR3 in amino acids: CASSEYGQYF. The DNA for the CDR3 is TGTGCCAGCAGTGAATATGGGCAGTACTTC.

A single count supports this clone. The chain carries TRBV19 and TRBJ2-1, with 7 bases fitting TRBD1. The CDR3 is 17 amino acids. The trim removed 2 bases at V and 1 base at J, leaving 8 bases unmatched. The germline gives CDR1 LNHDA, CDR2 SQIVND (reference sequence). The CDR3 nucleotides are TGTGCCAGTAGTATATGGACAGGCCGCCCTTCCTACAATGAGCAGTTCTTC. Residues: CASSIWTGRPSYNEQFF.

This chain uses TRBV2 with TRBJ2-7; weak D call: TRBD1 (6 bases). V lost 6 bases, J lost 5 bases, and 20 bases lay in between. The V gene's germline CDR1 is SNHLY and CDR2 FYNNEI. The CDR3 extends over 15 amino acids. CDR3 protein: CASRQTTGRIHEQYF. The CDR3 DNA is TGTGCCAGCAGACAAACGACAGGTCGAATACACGAGCAGTACTTC.

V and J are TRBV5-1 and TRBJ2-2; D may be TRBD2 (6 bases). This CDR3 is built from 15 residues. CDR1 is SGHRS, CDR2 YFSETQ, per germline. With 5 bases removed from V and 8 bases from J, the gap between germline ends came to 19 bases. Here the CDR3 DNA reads TGCGCCAGCAGGCTATGGGACTCCCTTTTGGGGGAGCTGTTTTTT. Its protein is CASRLWDSLLGELFF.

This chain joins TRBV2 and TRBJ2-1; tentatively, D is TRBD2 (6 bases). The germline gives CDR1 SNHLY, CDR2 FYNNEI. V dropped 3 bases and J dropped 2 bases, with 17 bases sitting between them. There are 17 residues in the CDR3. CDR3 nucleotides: TGTGCCAGCAGTGACATCCCGGGACTGCAGGCCTACAATGAGCAGTTCTTC. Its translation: CASSDIPGLQAYNEQFF.

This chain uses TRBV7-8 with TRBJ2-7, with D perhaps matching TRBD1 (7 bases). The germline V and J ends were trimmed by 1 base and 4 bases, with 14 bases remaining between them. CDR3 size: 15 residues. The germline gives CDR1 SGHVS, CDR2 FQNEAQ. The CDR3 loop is CASSLGRGRGYEQYF. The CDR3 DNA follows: TGTGCCAGCAGCTTAGGGAGGGGGCGAGGGTACGAGCAGTACTTC.

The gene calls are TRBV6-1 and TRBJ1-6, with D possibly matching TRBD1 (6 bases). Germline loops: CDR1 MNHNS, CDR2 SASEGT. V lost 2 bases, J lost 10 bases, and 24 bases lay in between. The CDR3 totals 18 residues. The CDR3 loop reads CASSERPQGGYLLSPLHF. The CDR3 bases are TGTGCCAGCAGTGAAAGGCCACAGGGTGGTTACCTATTATCACCCCTCCACTTT.

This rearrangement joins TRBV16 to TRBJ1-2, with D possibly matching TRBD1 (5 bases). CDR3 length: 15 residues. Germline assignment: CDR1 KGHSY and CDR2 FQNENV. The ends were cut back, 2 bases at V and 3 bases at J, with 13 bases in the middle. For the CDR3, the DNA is TGTGCCAGCAGCCAACAGGGAGGCCAGCACTATGGCTACACCTTC. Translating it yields CASSQQGGQHYGYTF.

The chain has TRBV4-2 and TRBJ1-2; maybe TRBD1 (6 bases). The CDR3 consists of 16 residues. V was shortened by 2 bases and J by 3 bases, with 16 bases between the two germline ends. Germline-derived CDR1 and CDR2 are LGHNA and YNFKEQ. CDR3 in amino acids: CASSQFTGRVDYGYTF. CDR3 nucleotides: TGTGCCAGCAGCCAATTTACAGGGAGGGTAGACTATGGCTACACCTTC.

CDR3 sequence (DNA): TGTGCCAGCACTGGGGGGAACACAGATACGCAGTATTTT. This codes for CASTGGNTDTQYF. The chain combines TRBV6-5 with TRBJ2-3, with a tentative D call TRBD2 (6 bases). Germline CDR1 MNHEY, CDR2 SVGAGI. The CDR3 has 13 residues. Trimming shortened V by 7 bases and J by 2 bases, and 10 bases separated the two germline ends.

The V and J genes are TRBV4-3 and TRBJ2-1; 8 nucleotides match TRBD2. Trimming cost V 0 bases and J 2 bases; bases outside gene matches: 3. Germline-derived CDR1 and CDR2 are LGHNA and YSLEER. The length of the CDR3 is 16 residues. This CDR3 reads CASSQDRAGAYNEQFF. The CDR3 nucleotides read TGCGCCAGCAGCCAAGATAGAGCGGGAGCCTACAATGAGCAGTTCTTC.

The CDR3 loop is CASSPGRVPYEQYF. CDR3 coding DNA: TGTGCCAGCAGCCCAGGCAGGGTACCCTACGAGCAGTACTTC. The chain couples TRBV7-6 to TRBJ2-5; possibly TRBD1 for D (5 bases). With the DNA end fitting TRBJ2-7 better, the J assignment may be wrong. Germline-derived CDR1 and CDR2 are SGHVS and FNYEAQ. The CDR3 sequence is 14 residues long.

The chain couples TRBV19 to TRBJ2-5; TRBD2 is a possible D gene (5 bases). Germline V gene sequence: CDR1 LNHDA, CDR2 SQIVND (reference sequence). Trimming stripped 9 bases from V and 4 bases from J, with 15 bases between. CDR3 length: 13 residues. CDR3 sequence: CASRYGGVETQYF. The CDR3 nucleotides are TGTGCCAGCCGCTACGGAGGAGTAGAGACCCAGTACTTC.

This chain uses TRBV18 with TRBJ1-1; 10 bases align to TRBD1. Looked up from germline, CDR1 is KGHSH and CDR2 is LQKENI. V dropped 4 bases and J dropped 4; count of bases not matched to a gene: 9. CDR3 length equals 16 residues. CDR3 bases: TGTGCCAGCTCACACCGGGACAGGGGTGGGGGCACTGAAGCTTTCTTT. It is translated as CASSHRDRGGGTEAFF. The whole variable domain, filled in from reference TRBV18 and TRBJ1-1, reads NAGVMQNPRHLVRRRGQEARLRCSPMKGHSHVYWYRQLPEEGLKFMVYLQKENIIDESGMPKERFSAEFPKEGPSILRIQQVVRGDSAAYFCASSHRDRGGGTEAFFGQGTRLTVV.

In DNA, the CDR3 is TGCGCCAGCAGCCAAGGGGGTCCGGTTTTATACAATGAGCAGTTCTTC. The encoded protein is CASSQGGPVLYNEQFF. The chain carries TRBV4-3 and TRBJ2-1; no clear D gene. Per germline, CDR1 LGHNA and CDR2 YSLEER. The ends were cut back, 1 base at V and 4 bases at J, with 14 bases in the middle. This CDR3 comprises 16 residues.

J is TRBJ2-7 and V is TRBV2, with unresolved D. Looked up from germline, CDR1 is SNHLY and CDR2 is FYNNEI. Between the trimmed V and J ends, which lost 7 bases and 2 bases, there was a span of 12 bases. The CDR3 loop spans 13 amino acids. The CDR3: CASIFRLTYEQYF. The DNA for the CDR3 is TGTGCCAGCATCTTTCGTTTAACCTACGAGCAGTACTTC.

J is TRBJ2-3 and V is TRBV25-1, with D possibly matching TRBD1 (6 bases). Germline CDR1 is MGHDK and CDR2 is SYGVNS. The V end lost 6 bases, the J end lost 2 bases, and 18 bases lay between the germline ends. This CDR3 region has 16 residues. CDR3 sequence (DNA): TGTGCCAGCAGCTCCACAGGGAAGGGACCCACAGATACGCAGTATTTT. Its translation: CASSSTGKGPTDTQYF.

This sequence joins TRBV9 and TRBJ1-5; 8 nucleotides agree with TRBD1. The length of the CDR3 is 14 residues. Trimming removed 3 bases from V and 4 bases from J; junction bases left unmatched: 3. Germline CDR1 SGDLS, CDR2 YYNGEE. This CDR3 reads CASSDGTGNQPQHF. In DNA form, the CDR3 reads TGTGCCAGCAGCGACGGGACAGGAAATCAGCCCCAGCATTTT.

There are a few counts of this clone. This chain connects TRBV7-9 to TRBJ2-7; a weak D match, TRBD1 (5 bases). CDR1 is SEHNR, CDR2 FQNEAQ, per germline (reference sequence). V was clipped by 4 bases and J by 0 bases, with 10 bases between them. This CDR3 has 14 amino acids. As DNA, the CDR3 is TGTGCCAGCAGCTGGGGCGCCAGCTCCTACGAGCAGTACTTC. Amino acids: CASSWGASSYEQYF.

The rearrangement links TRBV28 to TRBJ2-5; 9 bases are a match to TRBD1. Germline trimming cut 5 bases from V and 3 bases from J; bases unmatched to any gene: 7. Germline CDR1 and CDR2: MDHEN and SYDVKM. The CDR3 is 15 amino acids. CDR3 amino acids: CASSTVDRGKETQYF. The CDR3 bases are TGTGCCAGCAGTACCGTGGACAGGGGAAAAGAGACCCAGTACTTC.

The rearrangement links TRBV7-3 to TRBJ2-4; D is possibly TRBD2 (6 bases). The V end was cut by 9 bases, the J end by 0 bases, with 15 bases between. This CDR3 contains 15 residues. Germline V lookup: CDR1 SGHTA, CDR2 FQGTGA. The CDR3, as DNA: TGTGCCAGTAAGGGACTTCCCGTAGCCAAAAACATTCAGTACTTC. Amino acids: CASKGLPVAKNIQYF.

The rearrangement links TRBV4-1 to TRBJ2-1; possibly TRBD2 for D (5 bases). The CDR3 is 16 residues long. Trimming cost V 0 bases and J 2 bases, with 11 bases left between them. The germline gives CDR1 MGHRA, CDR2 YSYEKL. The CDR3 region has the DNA TGCGCCAGCAGCCAAGAAATCACAGCGGCCTACAATGAGCAGTTCTTC. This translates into CASSQEITAAYNEQFF.

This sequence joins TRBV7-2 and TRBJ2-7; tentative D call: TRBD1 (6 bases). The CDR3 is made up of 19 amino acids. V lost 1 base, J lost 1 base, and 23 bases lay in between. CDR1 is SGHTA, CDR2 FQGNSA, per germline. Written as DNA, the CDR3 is TGTGCCAGCAGCTTAGAGGGCAGGGGTAGGAGTCGTATATCCTACGAGCAGTACTTC. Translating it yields CASSLEGRGRSRISYEQYF.

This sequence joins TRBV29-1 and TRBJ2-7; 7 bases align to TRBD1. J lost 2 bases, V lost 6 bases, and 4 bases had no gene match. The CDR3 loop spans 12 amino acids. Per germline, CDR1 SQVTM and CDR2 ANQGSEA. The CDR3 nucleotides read TGCAGCGTCGTGACAGGGACCTACGAGCAGTACTTC. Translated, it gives CSVVTGTYEQYF.

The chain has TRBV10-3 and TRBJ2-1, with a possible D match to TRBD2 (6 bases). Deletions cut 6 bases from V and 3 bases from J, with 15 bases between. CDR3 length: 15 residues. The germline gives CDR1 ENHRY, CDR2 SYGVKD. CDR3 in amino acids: CAIRGGLSGYNEQFF. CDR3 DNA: TGTGCCATCAGGGGAGGTCTTAGCGGCTACAATGAGCAGTTCTTC.

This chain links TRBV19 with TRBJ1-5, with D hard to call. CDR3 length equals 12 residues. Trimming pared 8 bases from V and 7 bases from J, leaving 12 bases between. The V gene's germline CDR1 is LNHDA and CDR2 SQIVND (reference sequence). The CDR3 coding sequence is TGTGCCAGTGGGCCTGGGAAGCAGCCCCAGCATTTT. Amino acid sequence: CASGPGKQPQHF.

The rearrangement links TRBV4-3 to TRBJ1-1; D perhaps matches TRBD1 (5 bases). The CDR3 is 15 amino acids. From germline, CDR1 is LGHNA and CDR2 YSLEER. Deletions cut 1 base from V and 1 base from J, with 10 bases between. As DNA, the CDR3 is TGCGCCAGCAGCCAAGTAGCGGGGGAGAACACTGAAGCTTTCTTT. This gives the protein CASSQVAGENTEAFF.

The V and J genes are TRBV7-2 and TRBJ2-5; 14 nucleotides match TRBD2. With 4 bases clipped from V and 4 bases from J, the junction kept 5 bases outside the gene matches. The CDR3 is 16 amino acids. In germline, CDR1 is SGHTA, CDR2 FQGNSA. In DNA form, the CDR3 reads TGTGCCAGCAGCTCTAAGGGGACTAGCGGGAGAGAGACCCAGTACTTC. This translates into CASSSKGTSGRETQYF.

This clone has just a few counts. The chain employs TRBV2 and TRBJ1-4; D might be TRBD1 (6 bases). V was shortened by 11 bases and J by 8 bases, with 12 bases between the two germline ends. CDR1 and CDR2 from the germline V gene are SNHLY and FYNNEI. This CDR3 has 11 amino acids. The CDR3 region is CAGGGGEKLFF. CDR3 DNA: TGTGCCGGGGGGGGCGGGGAAAAACTGTTTTTT. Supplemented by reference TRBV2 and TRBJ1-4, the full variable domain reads EPEVTQTPSHQVTQMGQEVILRCVPISNHLYFYWYRQILGQKVEFLVSFYNNEISEKSEIFDDQFSVERPDGSNFTLKIRSTKLEDSAMYFCAGGGGEKLFFGSGTQLSVL.

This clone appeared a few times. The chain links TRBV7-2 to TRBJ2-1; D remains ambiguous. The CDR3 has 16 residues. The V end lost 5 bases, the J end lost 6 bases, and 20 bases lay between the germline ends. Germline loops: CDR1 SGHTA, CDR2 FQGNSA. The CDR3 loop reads CASSPIRSGPSNEQFF. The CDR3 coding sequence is TGTGCCAGCAGCCCCATCCGCTCCGGGCCTAGCAATGAGCAGTTCTTC.